The present TCR beta chain was sequenced within a study of cytomegalovirus exposure and HLA in healthy donors. Primers for the PCR totalled 60 Vbeta and 13 Jbeta. The method was immunoSEQ multiplex PCR; TCRdb's version includes in-frame clones alone and lacks a portion of them. Among about 190,000 clones listed, 65% to 75% were seen once. In regard to this clone: Its specificity is unknown.

Overall study results and limits: Analysis performed later showed TCR beta chains linked to HLA being more clonally expanded than equally common others.

The sample was PBMCs. The sequence derives from a man aged 30 to 45 in good health and CMV-seropositive.

CDR3 coding DNA: TGTGCCAGCAGCCCCGGGGGGGAGCTGTTTTTT. Protein sequence: CASSPGGELFF. The rearrangement uses TRBV7-2 and TRBJ2-2; D is uncertain. Trimming pared 5 bases from V and 8 bases from J, leaving 6 bases between. There are 11 residues in the CDR3. Germline assignment: CDR1 SGHTA and CDR2 FQGNSA.